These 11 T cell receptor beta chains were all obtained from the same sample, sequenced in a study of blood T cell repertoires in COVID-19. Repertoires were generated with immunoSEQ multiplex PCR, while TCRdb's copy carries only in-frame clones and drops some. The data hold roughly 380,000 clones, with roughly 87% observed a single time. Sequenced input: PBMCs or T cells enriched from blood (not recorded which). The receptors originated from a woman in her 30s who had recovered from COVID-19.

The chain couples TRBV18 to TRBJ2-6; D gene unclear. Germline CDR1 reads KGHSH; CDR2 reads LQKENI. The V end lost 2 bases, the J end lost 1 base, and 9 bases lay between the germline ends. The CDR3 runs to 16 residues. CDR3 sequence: CASSPSLFSGANVLTF. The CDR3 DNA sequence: TGTGCCAGCTCACCATCTCTTTTTTCTGGGGCCAACGTCCTGACTTTC.

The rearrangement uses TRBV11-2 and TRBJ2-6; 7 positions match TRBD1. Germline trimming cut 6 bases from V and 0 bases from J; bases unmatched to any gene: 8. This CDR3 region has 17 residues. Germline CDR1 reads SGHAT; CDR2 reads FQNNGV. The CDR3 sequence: CASRNRDSYSGANVLTF. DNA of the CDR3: TGTGCCAGCAGAAACCGGGACAGTTACTCTGGGGCCAACGTCCTGACTTTC.

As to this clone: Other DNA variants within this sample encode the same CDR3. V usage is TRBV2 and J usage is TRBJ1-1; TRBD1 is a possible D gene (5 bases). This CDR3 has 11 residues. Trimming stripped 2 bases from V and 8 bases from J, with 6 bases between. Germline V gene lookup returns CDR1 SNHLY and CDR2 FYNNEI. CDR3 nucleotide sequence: TGTGCCAGCAGTGAACAGGGAGAAGCTTTCTTT. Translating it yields CASSEQGEAFF.

The CDR3 sequence: CASSTGTGGNTIYF. CDR3 bases: TGTGCCAGCAGTACCGGGACAGGCGGAAACACCATATATTTT. The chain employs TRBV6-5 and TRBJ1-3; 8 bases map to TRBD1. J was trimmed by 4 bases and V by 5 bases; bases with no gene match: 4. The CDR3 is made up of 14 amino acids. Germline CDR1 MNHEY, CDR2 SVGAGI.

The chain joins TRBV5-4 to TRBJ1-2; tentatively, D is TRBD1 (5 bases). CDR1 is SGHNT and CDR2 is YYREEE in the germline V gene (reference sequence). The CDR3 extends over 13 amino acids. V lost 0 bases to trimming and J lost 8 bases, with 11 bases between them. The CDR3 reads CASSLDPSGGYTF. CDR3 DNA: TGTGCCAGCAGCTTGGACCCATCAGGGGGCTACACCTTC.

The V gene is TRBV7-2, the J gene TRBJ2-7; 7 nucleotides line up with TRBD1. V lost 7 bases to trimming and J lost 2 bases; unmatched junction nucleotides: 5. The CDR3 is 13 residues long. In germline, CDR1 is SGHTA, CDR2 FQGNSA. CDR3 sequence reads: CASMTGNTYEQYF. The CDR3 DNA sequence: TGTGCCAGCATGACAGGGAACACCTACGAGCAGTACTTC.

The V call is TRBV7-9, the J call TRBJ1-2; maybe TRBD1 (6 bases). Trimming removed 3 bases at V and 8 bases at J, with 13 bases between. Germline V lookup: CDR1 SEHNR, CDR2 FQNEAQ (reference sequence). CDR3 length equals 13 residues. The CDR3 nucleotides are TGTGCCAGCAGCTTGGTAGGACAGATGGGCTACACCTTC. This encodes CASSLVGQMGYTF. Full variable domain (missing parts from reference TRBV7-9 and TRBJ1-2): DTGVSQNPRHKITKRGQNVTFRCDPISEHNRLYWYRQTLGQGPEFLTYFQNEAQLEKSRLLSDRFSAERPKGSFSTLEIQRTEQGDSAMYLCASSLVGQMGYTFGSGTRLTVV.

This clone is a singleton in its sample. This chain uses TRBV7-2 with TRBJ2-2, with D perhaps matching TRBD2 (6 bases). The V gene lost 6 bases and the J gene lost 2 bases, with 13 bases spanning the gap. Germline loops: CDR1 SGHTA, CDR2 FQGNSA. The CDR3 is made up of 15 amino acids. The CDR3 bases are TGTGCCAGCAGTCCAATAGCGGAAAACACCGGGGAGCTGTTTTTT. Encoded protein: CASSPIAENTGELFF.

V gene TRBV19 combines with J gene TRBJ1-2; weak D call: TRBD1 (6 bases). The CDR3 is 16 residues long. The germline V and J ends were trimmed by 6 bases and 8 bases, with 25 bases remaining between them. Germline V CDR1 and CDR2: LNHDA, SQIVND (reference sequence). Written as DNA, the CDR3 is TGTGCCAGTAGGAAAGTCCCGGACAGCCTTTTATTGGGCTACACCTTC. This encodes CASRKVPDSLLLGYTF.

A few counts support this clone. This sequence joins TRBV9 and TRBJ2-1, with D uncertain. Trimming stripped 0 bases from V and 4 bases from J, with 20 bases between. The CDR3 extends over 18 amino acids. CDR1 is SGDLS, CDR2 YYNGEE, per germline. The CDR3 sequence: CASSVAGDGTSPYNEQFF. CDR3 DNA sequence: TGTGCCAGCAGCGTAGCTGGAGATGGAACTTCCCCGTACAATGAGCAGTTCTTC.

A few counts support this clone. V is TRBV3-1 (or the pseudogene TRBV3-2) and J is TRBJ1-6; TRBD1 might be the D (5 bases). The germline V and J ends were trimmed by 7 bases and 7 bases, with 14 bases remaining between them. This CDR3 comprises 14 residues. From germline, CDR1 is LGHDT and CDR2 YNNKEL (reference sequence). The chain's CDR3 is CASMPQGQNSPLHF. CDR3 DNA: TGTGCCAGCATGCCCCAGGGCCAGAATTCACCCCTCCACTTT.